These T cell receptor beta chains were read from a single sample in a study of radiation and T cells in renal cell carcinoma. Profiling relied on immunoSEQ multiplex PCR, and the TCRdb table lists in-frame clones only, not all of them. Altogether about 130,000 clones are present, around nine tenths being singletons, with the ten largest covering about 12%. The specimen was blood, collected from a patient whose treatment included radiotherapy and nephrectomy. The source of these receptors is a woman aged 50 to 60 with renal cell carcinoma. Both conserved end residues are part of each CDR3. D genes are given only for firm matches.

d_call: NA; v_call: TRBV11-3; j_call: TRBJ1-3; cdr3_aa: CASSLGAGLSSGNTIYF
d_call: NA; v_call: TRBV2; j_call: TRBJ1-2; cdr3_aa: CASSATGGYTF
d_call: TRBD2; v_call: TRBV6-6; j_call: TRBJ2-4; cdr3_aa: CASSYREGEAKNIQYF
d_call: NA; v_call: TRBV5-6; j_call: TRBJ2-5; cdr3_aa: CASSLVAAETQYF
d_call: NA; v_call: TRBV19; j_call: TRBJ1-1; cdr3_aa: CASSMGGEGGTEAFF
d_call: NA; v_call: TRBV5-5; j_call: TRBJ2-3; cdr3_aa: CASSLDLTDTQYF
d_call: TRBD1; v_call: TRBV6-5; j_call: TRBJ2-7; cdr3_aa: CATSRVQGYEQYF
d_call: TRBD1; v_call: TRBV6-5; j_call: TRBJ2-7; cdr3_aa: CASSYSGTGVTKQYF
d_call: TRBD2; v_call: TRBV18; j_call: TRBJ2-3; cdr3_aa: CASSPGPGTRHPDTQYF
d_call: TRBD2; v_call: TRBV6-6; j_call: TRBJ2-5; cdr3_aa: CASRSRRGGQLETQYF
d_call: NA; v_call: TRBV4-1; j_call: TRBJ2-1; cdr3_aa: CASSQVGGVYNEQFF
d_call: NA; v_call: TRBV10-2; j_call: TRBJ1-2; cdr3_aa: CASSEGQGGYTF
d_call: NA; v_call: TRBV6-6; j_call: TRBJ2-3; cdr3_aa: CASSYGTSTMDTQYF